These 5 T cell receptor beta chains were all obtained from the same sample, sequenced in a study of T cells expressing NK-cell markers. TCRdb processed the 5' RACE reads again and assigns one entry to each CDR3 protein, with no DNA. The sample data list fewer than 400,000 distinct CDR3 sequences. Sequenced: blood T cells: a sorted CD56 or NKG2C T cell subset, CD4+ or CD8+ T cells, or bulk PBMC T cells (not recorded which). The receptors here all came from a woman aged 45-65 years in good health.

The V gene is TRBV11-2, the J gene TRBJ2-5; TCRdb picks TRBD1, but there is no DNA to check that call. The germline V gene encodes CDR1 SGHAT and CDR2 FQNNGV. CDR3 size: 15 residues. The chain's CDR3 is CASSWGGRNQETQYF. The full variable domain, rest sourced from reference TRBV11-2 and TRBJ2-5, is EAGVAQSPRYKIIEKRQSVAFWCNPISGHATLYWYQQILGQGPKLLIQFQNNGVVDDSQLPKDRFSAERLKGVDSTLKIQPAKLEDSAVYLCASSWGGRNQETQYFGPGTRLLVL.

The chain's CDR3 is CASSIVFSGLRSTDTQYF. This rearrangement joins TRBV19 to TRBJ2-3. Germline V gene lookup returns CDR1 LNHDA and CDR2 SQIVND (reference sequence). The CDR3 spans 18 residues.

V usage is TRBV5-1 and J usage is TRBJ2-1; without DNA, the TCRdb call of TRBD2 cannot be checked. The CDR3 covers 15 residues. Germline V lookup: CDR1 SGHRS, CDR2 YFSETQ. This chain's CDR3 is CASSPAGVSYNEQFF.

The rearrangement uses TRBV6-5 and TRBJ2-2; no DNA is available, so the TRBD2 call from TCRdb remains unchecked. CDR1 and CDR2 from the germline V gene are MNHEY and SVGAGI. This CDR3 spans 16 amino acids. The CDR3 is CASSYSPTSVTGELFF.

The V call is TRBV11-3, the J call TRBJ1-1. This CDR3 is built from 13 residues. The germline gives CDR1 SGHNT, CDR2 YENEEA. CDR3 amino acids: CASSRHITTEAFF.